Shown below are 5 T cell receptor beta chains from a single sample sequenced in a study of cytotoxic CD8 clonotypes in ibrutinib-treated CLL. The repertoire was sequenced with immunoSEQ multiplex PCR; TCRdb's copy has only in-frame clones and lacks some. This table has 200,000 to 250,000 clones, 65% to 80% appearing once. Here the sequenced sample was PBMCs, taken after 12 months of ibrutinib treatment. All receptors come from a human donor with chronic lymphocytic leukemia.

This clone was seen a few times. The V call is TRBV6-5, the J call TRBJ2-6; no reliable D call. Germline V gene sequence: CDR1 MNHEY, CDR2 SVGAGI. The CDR3 has 16 amino acids. Trimming removed 4 bases from V and 2 bases from J, with 12 bases in between. CDR3 DNA: TGTGCCAGCAGTTCGGGCCTCACCCCTGGGGCCAACGTCCTGACTTTC. It encodes CASSSGLTPGANVLTF.

The count of this clone is one. This chain connects TRBV5-4 to TRBJ1-2; D is perhaps TRBD1 (5 bases). CDR1 is SGHNT, CDR2 YYREEE, per germline (reference sequence). The CDR3 length is 16 residues. V shed 2 bases and J shed 3 bases, with 17 bases lying between them. The CDR3 sequence: CASSLPGAGYDYGYTF. The CDR3 coding sequence is TGTGCCAGCAGCTTACCCGGGGCAGGGTACGACTATGGCTACACCTTC.

This clone was seen at least ten times. The junction shows a germline mismatch at one end, possibly a read error. The gene calls are TRBV6-1 and TRBJ1-6, with 7 positions matching TRBD1. Germline V gene lookup returns CDR1 MNHNS and CDR2 SASEGT. CDR3 length equals 15 residues. The CDR3 loop reads CASREPQGDNSPLHF. The CDR3 DNA is TGTGCCAGCCGTGAACCCCAGGGGGATAATTCACCCCTCCACTTT.

The chain recombines TRBV9 with TRBJ2-1, with 10 bases matching TRBD2. V trimming: 2 bases; J trimming: 4 bases; junction bases outside the gene matches: 3. Germline CDR1 is SGDLS and CDR2 is YYNGEE. CDR3 length: 15 amino acids. The CDR3: CASSVDSGRYNEQFF. CDR3 DNA: TGTGCCAGCAGCGTGGATAGCGGGAGGTACAATGAGCAGTTCTTC.

The chain combines TRBV6-6 with TRBJ1-2; TRBD1 agrees at 7 bases. The trim removed 10 bases at V and 1 base at J, leaving 9 bases unmatched. CDR3 size: 14 residues. Germline CDR1 MNHNY, CDR2 SVGAGI (reference sequence). The CDR3 sequence: CATTKGTVNYGYTF. The CDR3 nucleotides read TGTGCCACCACTAAGGGGACAGTTAACTATGGCTACACCTTC.